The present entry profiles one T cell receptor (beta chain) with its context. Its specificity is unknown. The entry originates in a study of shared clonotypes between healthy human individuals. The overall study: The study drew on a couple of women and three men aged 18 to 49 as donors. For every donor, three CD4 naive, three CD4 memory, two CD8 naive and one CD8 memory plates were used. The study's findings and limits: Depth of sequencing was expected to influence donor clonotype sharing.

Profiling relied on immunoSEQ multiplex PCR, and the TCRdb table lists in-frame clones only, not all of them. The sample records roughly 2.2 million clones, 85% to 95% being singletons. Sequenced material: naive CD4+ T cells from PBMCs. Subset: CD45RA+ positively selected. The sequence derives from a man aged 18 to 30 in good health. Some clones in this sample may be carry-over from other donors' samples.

The CDR3 sequence is CASSPHATSLGTDTQYF. CDR3 nucleotides: TGTGCCAGCAGCCCCCACGCCACCAGCTTAGGCACAGATACGCAGTATTTT. The V call is TRBV9, the J call TRBJ2-3; no definite D call. Between the trimmed V and J ends, which lost 4 bases and 1 base, there was a span of 19 bases. The V gene's germline CDR1 is SGDLS and CDR2 YYNGEE. CDR3 length equals 17 residues.